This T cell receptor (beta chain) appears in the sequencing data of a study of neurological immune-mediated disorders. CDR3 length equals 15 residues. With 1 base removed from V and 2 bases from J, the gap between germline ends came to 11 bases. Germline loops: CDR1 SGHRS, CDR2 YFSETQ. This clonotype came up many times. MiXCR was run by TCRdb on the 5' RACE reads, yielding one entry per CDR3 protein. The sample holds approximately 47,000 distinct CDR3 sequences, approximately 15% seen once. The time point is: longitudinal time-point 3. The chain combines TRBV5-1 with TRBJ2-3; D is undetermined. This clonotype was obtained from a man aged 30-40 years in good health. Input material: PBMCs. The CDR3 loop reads CASSLFAELTDTQYF. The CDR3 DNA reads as TGCGCCAGCAGCTTGTTTGCGGAACTCACAGATACGCAGTATTTT.